This T cell receptor (beta chain) comes out of a study of beta chain features in type 1 diabetes. The sequenced template was cDNA made from the entire isolated RNA. The assay was immunoSEQ multiplex PCR, and TCRdb's table has in-frame clones only and misses some. Of 330,000 or so clones listed, 10% to 15% were seen once; the top ten hold approximately 0.01%. Details on this clone: Its antigen is still unknown.

Overall study findings and caveats: Moderate but significant shortening of TCRB CDR3s was recorded in all four CD4+ subsets from Type 1 diabetes patients. The naive, central memory and Treg TCRB repertoires of patients appeared to be more similar to one another than those of healthy donors.

The V and J ends lost 0 bases and 5 bases, in that order; junction bases with no gene match: 4. The CDR3 consists of 15 residues. Germline V gives CDR1 SGDLS, CDR2 YYNGEE. Source material: naive CD4+ T cells from blood. This receptor was identified in a young woman with type 1 diabetes. The chain uses TRBV9 and TRBJ2-1, with TRBD2 matching 8 bases. The CDR3 is CASSVVPTSDNEQFF. CDR3 nucleotides: TGTGCCAGCAGCGTAGTTCCGACTAGCGACAATGAGCAGTTCTTC. The variable domain in full, with the rest retrieved from reference TRBV9 and TRBJ2-1, is DSGVTQTPKHLITATGQRVTLRCSPRSGDLSVYWYQQSLDQGLQFLIQYYNGEERAKGNILERFSAQQFPDLHSELNLSSLELGDSALYFCASSVVPTSDNEQFFGPGTRLTVL.